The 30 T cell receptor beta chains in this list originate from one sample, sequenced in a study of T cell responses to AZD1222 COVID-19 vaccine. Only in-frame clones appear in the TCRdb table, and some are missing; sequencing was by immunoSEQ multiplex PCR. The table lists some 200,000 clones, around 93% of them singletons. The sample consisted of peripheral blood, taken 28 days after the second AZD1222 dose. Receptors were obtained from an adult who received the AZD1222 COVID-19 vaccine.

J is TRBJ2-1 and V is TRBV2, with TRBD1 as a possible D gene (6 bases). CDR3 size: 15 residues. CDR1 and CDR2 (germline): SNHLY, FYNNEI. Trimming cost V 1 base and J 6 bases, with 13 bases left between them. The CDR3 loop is CASSEGGPASNEQFF. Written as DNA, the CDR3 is TGTGCCAGCAGTGAAGGGGGGCCCGCCTCCAATGAGCAGTTCTTC.

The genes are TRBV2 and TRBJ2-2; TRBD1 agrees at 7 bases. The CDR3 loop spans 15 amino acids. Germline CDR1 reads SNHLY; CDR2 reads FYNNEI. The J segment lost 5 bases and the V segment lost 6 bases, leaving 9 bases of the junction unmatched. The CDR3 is CASSARDSRTGELFF. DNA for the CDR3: TGTGCCAGCAGCGCCCGGGACAGTAGAACCGGGGAGCTGTTTTTT.

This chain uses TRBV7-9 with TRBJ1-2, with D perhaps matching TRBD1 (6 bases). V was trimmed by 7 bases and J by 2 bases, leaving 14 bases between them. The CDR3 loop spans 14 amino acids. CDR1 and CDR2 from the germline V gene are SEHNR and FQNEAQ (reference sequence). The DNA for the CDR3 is TGTGCCAGCACCCGGGACACAACCAACTATGGCTACACCTTC. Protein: CASTRDTTNYGYTF. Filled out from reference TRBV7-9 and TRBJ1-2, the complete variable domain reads DTGVSQNPRHKITKRGQNVTFRCDPISEHNRLYWYRQTLGQGPEFLTYFQNEAQLEKSRLLSDRFSAERPKGSFSTLEIQRTEQGDSAMYLCASTRDTTNYGYTFGSGTRLTVV.

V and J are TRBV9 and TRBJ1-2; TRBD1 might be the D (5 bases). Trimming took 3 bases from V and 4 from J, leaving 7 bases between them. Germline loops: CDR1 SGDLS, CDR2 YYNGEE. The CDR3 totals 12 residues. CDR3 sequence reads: CASSDRFYGYTF. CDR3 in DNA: TGTGCCAGCAGCGACAGGTTCTATGGCTACACCTTC.

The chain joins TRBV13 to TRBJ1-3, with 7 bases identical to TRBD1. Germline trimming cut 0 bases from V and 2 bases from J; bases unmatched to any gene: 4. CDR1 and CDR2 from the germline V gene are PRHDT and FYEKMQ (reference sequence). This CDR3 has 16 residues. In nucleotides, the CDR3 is TGTGCCAGCAGCTTAGGAGACAGGGTAACTGGAAACACCATATATTTT. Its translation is CASSLGDRVTGNTIYF.

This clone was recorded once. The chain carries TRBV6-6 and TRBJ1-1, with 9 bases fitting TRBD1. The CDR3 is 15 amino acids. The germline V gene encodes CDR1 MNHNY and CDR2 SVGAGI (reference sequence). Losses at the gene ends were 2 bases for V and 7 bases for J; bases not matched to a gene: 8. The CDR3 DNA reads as TGTGCCAGCAGTTACAAACGGACAGGGGCCTTTGAAGCTTTCTTT. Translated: CASSYKRTGAFEAFF.

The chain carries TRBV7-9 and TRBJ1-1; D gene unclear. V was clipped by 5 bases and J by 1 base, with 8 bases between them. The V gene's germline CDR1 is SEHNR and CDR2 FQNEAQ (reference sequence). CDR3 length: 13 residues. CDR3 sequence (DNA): TGTGCCAGCAGCCGCCAGCCGAACACTGAAGCTTTCTTT. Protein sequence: CASSRQPNTEAFF.

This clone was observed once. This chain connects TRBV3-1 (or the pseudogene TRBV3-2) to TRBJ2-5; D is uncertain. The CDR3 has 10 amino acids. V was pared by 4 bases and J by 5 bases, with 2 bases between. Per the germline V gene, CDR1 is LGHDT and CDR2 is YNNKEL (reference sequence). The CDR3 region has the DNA TGTGCCAGCAGCCTGGAGACCCAGTACTTC. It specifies CASSLETQYF.

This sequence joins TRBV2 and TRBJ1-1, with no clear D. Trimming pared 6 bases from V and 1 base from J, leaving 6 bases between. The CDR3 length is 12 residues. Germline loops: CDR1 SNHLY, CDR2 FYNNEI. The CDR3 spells CASRVENTEAFF. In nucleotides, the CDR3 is TGTGCCAGCAGAGTAGAGAACACTGAAGCTTTCTTT.

The CDR3 DNA reads as TGTGCCAGCAGCGTCCAAAGCGGGGGAGGCGCAGATACGCAGTATTTT. It yields the protein CASSVQSGGGADTQYF. This chain connects TRBV5-4 to TRBJ2-3, with 8 bases identical to TRBD2. The germline V gene has CDR1 SGHNT and CDR2 YYREEE (reference sequence). V trimming: 4 bases; J trimming: 4 bases; junction bases outside the gene matches: 11. CDR3 length: 16 amino acids.

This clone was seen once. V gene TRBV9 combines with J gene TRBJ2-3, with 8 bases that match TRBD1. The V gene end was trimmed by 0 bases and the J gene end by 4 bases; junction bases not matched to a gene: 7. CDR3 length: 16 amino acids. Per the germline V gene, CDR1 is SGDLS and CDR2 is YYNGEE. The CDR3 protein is CASSVVATGVADTQYF. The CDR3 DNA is TGTGCCAGCAGCGTAGTAGCGACAGGGGTAGCAGATACGCAGTATTTT.

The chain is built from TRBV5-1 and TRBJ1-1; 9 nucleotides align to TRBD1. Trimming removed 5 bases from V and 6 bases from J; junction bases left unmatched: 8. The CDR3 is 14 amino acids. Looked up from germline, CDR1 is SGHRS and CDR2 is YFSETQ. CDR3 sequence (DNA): TGCGCCAGCAGTTCTCGGGACAGGGTCGCTGAAGCTTTCTTT. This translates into CASSSRDRVAEAFF.

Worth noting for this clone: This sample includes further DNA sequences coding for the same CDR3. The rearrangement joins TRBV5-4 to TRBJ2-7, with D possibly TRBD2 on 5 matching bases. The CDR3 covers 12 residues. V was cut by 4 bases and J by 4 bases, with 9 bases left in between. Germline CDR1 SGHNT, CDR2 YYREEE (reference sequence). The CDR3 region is CASSPRGYEQYF. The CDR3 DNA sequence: TGTGCCAGCAGCCCGCGCGGGTACGAGCAGTACTTC.

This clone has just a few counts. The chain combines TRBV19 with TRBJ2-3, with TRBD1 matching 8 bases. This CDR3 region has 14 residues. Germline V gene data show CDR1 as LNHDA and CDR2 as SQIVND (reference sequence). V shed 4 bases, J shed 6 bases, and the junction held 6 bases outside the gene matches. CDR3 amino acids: CASSTGQGSDTQYF. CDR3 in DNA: TGTGCCAGTAGTACAGGACAGGGAAGCGATACGCAGTATTTT.

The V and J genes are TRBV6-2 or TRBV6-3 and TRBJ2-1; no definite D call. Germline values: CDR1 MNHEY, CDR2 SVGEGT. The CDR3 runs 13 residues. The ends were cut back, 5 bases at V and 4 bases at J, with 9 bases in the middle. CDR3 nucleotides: TGTGCCAGCAGTACGACTTATTACAATGAGCAGTTCTTC. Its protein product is CASSTTYYNEQFF.

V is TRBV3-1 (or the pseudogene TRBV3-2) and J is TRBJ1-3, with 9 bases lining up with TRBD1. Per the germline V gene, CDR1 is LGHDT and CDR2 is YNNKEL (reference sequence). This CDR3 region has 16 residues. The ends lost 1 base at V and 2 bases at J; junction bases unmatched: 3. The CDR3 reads CASSQGNRGPGNTIYF. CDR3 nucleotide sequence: TGTGCCAGCAGCCAAGGAAACAGGGGGCCTGGAAACACCATATATTTT.

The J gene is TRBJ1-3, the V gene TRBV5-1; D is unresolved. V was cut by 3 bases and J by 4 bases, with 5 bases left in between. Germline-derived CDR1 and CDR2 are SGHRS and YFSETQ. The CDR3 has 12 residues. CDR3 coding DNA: TGCGCCAGCAGCTCTGAGGGAAACACCATATATTTT. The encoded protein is CASSSEGNTIYF. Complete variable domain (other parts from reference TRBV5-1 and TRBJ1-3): KAGVTQTPRYLIKTRGQQVTLSCSPISGHRSVSWYQQTPGQGLQFLFEYFSETQRNKGNFPGRFSGRQFSNSRSEMNVSTLELGDSALYLCASSSEGNTIYFGEGSWLTVV.

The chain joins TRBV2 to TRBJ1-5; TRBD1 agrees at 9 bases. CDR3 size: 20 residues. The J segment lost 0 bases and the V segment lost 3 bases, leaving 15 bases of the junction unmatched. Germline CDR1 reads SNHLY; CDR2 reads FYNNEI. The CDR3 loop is CASSDSRDRDTLDSNQPQHF. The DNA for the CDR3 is TGTGCCAGCAGTGATTCCCGGGACAGGGACACCCTCGATAGCAATCAGCCCCAGCATTTT.

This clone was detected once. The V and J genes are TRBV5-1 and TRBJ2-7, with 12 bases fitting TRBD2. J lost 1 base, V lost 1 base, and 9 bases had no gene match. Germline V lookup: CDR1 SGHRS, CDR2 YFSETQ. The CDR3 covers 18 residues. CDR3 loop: CASSLKETSGGPSYEQYF. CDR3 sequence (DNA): TGCGCCAGCAGCTTGAAGGAGACTAGCGGGGGCCCTTCCTACGAGCAGTACTTC.

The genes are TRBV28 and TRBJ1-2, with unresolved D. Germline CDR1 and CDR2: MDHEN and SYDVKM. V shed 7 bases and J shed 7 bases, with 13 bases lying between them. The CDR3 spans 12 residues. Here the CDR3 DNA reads TGTGCCAGCACCCACGGTCAGGCTGGCTACACCTTC. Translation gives CASTHGQAGYTF.

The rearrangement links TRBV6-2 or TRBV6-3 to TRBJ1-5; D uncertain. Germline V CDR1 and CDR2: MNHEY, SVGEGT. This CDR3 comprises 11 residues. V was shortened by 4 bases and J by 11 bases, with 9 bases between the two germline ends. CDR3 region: CASSSRRAQHF. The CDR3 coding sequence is TGTGCCAGCAGTTCTCGGCGGGCCCAGCATTTT.

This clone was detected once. CDR3 sequence reads: CASSLGRQGSRGYTF. The CDR3 coding sequence is TGTGCCAGCAGTTTAGGCAGGCAGGGATCTCGTGGCTACACCTTC. The chain employs TRBV28 and TRBJ1-2; D may be TRBD1 (5 bases). This CDR3 is built from 15 residues. Trimming removed 2 bases at V and 7 bases at J, with 17 bases between. Germline V lookup: CDR1 MDHEN, CDR2 SYDVKM.

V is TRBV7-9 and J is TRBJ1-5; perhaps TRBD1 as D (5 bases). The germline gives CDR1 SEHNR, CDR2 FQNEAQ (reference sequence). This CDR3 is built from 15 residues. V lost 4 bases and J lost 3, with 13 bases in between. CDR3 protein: CASSWDLYANQPQHF. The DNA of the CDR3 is TGTGCCAGCAGCTGGGACCTCTATGCCAATCAGCCCCAGCATTTT.

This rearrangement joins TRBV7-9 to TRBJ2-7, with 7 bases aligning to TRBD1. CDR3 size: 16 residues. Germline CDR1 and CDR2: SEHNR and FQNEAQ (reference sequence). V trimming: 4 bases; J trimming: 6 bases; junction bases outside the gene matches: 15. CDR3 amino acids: CASSSPRQGRGAEQYF. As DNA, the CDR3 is TGTGCCAGCAGCTCCCCCCGACAGGGCCGGGGAGCCGAGCAGTACTTC.

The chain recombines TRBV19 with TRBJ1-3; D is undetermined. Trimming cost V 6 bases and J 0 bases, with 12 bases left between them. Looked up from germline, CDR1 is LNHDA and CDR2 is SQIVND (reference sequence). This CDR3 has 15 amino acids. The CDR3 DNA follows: TGTGCCAGTAGCATAATCCGCGACTCTGGAAACACCATATATTTT. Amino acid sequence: CASSIIRDSGNTIYF.

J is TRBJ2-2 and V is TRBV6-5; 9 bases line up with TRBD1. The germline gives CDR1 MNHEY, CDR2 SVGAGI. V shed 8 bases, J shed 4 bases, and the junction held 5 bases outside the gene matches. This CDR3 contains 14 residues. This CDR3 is CASRVTGGTGELFF. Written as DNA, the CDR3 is TGTGCCAGCCGAGTGACAGGGGGCACCGGGGAGCTGTTTTTT.

CDR3 coding DNA: TGTGCCAGCAGTTCCCAGCGGACAGGGGGCGCAGAACTGTTTTTT. Amino acid sequence: CASSSQRTGGAELFF. The J gene is TRBJ1-4, the V gene TRBV2; 11 bases align to TRBD1. The junction had 11 bases not matched to a gene; V was cut back by 5 bases and J by 12 bases. The CDR3 length is 15 residues. From germline, CDR1 is SNHLY and CDR2 FYNNEI.

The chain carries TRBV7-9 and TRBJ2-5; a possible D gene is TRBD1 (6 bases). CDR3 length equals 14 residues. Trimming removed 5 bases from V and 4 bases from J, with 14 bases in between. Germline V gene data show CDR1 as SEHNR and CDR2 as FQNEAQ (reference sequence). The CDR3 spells CASSPEVGAETQYF. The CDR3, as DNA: TGTGCCAGCAGCCCGGAGGTGGGGGCAGAGACCCAGTACTTC.

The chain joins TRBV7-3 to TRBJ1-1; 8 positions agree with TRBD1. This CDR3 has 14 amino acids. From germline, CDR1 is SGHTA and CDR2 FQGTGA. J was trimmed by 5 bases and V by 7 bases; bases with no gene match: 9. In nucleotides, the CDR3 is TGTGCCAGCACCCTTCACAGGGGGGCTACTGAAGCTTTCTTT. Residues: CASTLHRGATEAFF.

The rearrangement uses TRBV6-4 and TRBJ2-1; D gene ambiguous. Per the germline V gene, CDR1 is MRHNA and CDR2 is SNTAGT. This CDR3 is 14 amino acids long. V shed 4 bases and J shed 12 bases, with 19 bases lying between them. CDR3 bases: TGTGCCAGCAGTGGCCCCAGACTTGTAACTGTGCAGTTCTTC. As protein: CASSGPRLVTVQFF.